This entry features one TCR beta chain sequence. The target of this receptor is not known. No clone much larger than this one lies a single base away; base qualities are absent. The CDR3 regions of human TCRbeta chains were analyzed by immunosequencing. The source study handled its data this way. TCRs in the repertoires were matched against a reference library of SARS-CoV-2-specific TCRs that had been generated with the MIRA antigen-specificity platform. Breadth meant the fraction of unique TCRs that were SARS-CoV-2-associated, whereas depth meant the fraction of total T cells that were SARS-CoV-2-associated. Using the MIRA data, every spike-specific TCR was mapped to the spike region that the TCR reacted to and assigned to either a CD4 or a CD8 class. Log10-transformed breadth and depth values were compared by one-way ANOVA with Sidak's multiple comparisons tests. TCRdb provides this immuneACCESS table in a form limited to in-frame rearrangements. Some clones are lacking; in checked studies, under half of them reflect an unresolved V gene, and why the rest are absent is not known. That table furnishes V, J and clone size, whereas the DNA furnished D and trimming. Counted in this sample were under 150,000 clones; around 89% of them appeared once. Less than 6.5% of the sample is in the top ten clones.

The label giving this sample's time point can be read as: about 28 days (+/-7) after the second vaccine dose. AZD1222 recipients with second doses at about 4 weeks or about 12 weeks were pooled, because spike-specific TCR depth and breadth did not differ between schedules. Vaccinee samples were obtained from the UK trials COV001 and COV002, which included a single-blind randomized controlled phase 2/3 trial of AZD1222 (ChAdOx1 nCoV-19) in healthy adults. For TCRbeta chain sequencing, PBMC samples were collected from trial participants at day 0 and at day 28 after the second dose. The CDR3, from cysteine to phenylalanine, totals 14 residues. Of all the DNA, just the CDR3 is kept, 42 bases in frame from base 1. Compared with germline, V lacks 6 bases and J lacks 7 bases; bases without a gene match: 9. Based on the germline V gene (reference sequence), the CDR1 and CDR2 sequences are LNHDA and SQIVND.

The sample originates from a study of T cell responses to AZD1222 COVID-19 vaccine (dated by TCRdb to the early 2020s). Context from the whole study: A total of approximately 240 trial participants underwent TCR sequencing, of whom under 220 had received two doses of AZD1222 and roughly 26 had received two doses of the MenACWY control vaccine. Enrollment into the trials was organized by age into subgroups of 18-55, 56-69 and 70-plus years, and those subgroups contained roughly 160, 29 and 62 TCR-sequenced participants, respectively.

The research as a whole found: The vaccine-associated CD4 TCRs covered the entire spike protein, and the dominant responses fell in regions 160-218 and 743-854. Because no day 14 peak-response samples were available, the repertoires could be characterized only after the peak T cell response. Conclusions about previously exposed vaccinees are limited, since just a handful of AZD1222 recipients were seropositive for SARS-CoV-2 at baseline. The 56-69-year group was small, and its depth increase did not reach significance, likely because of low power. After two AZD1222 doses, both the breadth and the depth of spike-specific TCRs were significantly higher than at day 0 and than in MenACWY recipients. Participants were mostly white British and included more females than males, and it was suggested by the authors that clonal diversity may have been underestimated. Reportedly, almost half of the unique spike-specific TCRs recognized epitopes lying outside the regions that are mutated in the B.1.351 and B.1.1.7 variants.

This chain joins TRBV19 to TRBJ1-2, with TRBD1 matching 9 junction bases. Sequencing used peripheral blood, obtained 28 days after the second AZD1222 dose. The receptor was isolated from an adult who received the AZD1222 COVID-19 vaccine. The encoded CDR3 is CASRGTGMAGGYTF. The DNA reads TGTGCCAGTAGAGGGACAGGGATGGCCGGTGGCTACACCTTC.